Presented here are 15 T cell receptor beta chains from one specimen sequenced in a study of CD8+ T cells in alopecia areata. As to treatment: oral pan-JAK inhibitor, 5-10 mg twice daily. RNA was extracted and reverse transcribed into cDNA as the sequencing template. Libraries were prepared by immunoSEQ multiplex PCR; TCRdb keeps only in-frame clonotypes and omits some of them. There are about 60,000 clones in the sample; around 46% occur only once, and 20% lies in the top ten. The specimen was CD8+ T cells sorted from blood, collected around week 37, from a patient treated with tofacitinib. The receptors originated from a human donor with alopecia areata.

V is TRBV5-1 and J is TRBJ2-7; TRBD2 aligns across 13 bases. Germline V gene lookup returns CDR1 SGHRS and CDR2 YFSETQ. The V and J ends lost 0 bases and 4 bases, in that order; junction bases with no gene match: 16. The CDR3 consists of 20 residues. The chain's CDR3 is CASSLGRGGGGLAGVYEQYF. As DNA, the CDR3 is TGCGCCAGCAGCTTGGGGCGGGGAGGTGGAGGACTAGCGGGAGTTTACGAGCAGTACTTC.

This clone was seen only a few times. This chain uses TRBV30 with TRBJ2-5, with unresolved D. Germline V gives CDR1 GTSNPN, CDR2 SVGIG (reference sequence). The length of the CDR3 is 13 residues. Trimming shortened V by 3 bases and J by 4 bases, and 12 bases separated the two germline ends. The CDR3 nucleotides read TGTGCCTGGAGGGGGTATCTCGTAGAGACCCAGTACTTC. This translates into CAWRGYLVETQYF.

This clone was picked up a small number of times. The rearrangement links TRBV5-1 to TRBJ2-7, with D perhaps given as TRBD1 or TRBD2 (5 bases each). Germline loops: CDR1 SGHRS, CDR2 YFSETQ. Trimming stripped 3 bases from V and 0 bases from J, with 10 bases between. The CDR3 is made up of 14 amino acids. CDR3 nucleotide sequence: TGCGCCAGCAGCTGGGGGACGGGCTCCTACGAGCAGTACTTC. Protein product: CASSWGTGSYEQYF.

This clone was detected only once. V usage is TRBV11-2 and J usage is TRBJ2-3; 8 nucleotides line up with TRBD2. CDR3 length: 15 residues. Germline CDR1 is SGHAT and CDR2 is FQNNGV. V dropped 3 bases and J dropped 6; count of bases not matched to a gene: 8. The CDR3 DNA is TGTGCCAGCAGCTTCCTAGCGGGCCCTAGGGATACGCAGTATTTT. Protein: CASSFLAGPRDTQYF.

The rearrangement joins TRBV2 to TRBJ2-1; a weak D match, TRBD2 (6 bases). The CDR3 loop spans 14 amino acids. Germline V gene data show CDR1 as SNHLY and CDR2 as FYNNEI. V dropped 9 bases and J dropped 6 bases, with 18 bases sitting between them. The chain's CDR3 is CASWDFGTGNEQFF. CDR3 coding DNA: TGTGCCAGTTGGGACTTCGGCACGGGCAATGAGCAGTTCTTC.

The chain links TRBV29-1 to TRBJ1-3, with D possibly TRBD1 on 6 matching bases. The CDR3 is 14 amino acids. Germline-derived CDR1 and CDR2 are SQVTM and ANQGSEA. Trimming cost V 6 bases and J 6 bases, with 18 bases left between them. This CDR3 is CSVVDGTRENTIYF. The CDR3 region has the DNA TGCAGCGTGGTGGATGGGACACGGGAAAACACCATATATTTT. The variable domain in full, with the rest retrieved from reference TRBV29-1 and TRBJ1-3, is SAVISQKPSRDICQRGTSLTIQCQVDSQVTMMFWYRQQPGQSLTLIATANQGSEATYESGFVIDKFPISRPNLTFSTLTVSNMSPEDSSIYLCSVVDGTRENTIYFGEGSWLTVV.

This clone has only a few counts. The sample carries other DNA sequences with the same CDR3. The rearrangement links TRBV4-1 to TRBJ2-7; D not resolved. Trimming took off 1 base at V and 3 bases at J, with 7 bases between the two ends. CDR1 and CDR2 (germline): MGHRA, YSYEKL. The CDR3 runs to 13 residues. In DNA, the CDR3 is TGCGCCAGCAGCCAAGTATCAGACTACGAGCAGTACTTC. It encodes CASSQVSDYEQYF.

The CDR3 DNA sequence: TGCGCCAGCTCAACTGGAAATGAGCAGTTCTTC. Residues: CASSTGNEQFF. The chain couples TRBV5-1 to TRBJ2-1; D not certain. This CDR3 is 11 amino acids long. V gave up 7 bases and J gave up 7 bases, with 9 bases separating them. Per germline, CDR1 SGHRS and CDR2 YFSETQ.

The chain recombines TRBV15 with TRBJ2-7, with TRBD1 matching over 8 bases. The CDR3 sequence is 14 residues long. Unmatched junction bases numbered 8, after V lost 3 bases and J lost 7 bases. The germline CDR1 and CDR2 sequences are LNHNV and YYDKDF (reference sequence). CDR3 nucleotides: TGTGCCACCAGCAGTTACAGGGGGGTCGTGGAGCAGTACTTC. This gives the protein CATSSYRGVVEQYF.

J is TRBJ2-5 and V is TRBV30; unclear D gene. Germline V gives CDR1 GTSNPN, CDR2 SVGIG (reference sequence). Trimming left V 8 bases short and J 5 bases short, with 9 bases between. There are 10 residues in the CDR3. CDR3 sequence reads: CAALRETQYF. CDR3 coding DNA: TGTGCCGCGCTACGGGAGACCCAGTACTTC.

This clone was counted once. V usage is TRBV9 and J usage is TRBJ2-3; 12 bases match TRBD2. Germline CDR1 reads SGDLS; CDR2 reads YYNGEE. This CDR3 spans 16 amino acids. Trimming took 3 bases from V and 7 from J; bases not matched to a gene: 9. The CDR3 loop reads CASSGWTSGATHTQYF. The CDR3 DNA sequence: TGTGCCAGCAGCGGCTGGACTAGCGGGGCCACCCATACGCAGTATTTT.

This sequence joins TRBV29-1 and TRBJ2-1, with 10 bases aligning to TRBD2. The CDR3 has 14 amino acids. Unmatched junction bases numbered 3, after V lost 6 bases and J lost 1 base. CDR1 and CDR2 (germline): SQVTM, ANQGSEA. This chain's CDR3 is CSVDSGRSYNEQFF. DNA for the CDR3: TGCAGCGTAGATAGCGGGAGGTCCTACAATGAGCAGTTCTTC.

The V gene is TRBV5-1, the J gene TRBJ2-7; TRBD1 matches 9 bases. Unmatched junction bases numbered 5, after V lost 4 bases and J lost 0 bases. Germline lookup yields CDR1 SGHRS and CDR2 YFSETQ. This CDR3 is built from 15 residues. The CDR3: CASSPTGGPSYEQYF. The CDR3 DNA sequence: TGCGCCAGCAGCCCTACAGGGGGCCCCTCCTACGAGCAGTACTTC.

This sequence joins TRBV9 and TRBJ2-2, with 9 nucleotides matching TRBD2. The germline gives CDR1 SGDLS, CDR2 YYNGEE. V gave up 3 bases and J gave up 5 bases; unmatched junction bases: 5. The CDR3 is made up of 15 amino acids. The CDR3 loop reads CASSDLAGVTGELFF. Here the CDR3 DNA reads TGTGCCAGCAGCGATTTAGCGGGAGTGACCGGGGAGCTGTTTTTT.

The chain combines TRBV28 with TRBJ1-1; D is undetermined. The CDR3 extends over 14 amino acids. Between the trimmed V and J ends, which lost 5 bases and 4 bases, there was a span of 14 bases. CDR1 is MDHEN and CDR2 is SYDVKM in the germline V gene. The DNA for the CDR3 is TGTGCCAGCAGTCGATCATTTAGGAGCACTGAAGCTTTCTTT. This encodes CASSRSFRSTEAFF.